The TCR beta chain described here comes from a study of cytomegalovirus exposure and HLA in healthy donors. Study-level results: In a later analysis, a genetic analysis reported fewer productive-TCR N-insertions in an Asian-associated ancestry cluster than the cohort average.

The PCR used 60 Vbeta and 13 Jbeta primers. TCRdb keeps only in-frame clones here, not all; method: immunoSEQ multiplex PCR. The repertoire consists of approximately 31,000 clones, with 85% to 90% occurring once and the leading ten covering about 2.5%. This CDR3 is built from 16 residues. The germline V gene has CDR1 MNHNY and CDR2 SVGAGI (reference sequence). The J segment lost 1 base and the V segment lost 6 bases, leaving 9 bases of the junction unmatched. Remarks on this clone: Its antigen is not identified.

The sequence derives from a boy aged 5-17 years in good health and CMV-seronegative. The chain links TRBV6-6 to TRBJ2-7, with 10 bases fitting TRBD1. Sequencing was performed on PBMCs. The CDR3 loop reads CASRDTGQGHSYEQYF. The CDR3 DNA follows: TGTGCCAGCAGAGACACGGGACAGGGGCATTCCTACGAGCAGTACTTC.